The rows below give T cell receptor beta chains drawn from one sample of a study of blood T cells in healthy people across ages. TCRdb redid the calling of the 5' RACE reads with MiXCR, one entry per CDR3 protein. The sample includes 1.5 million or so distinct CDR3 sequences, around two fifths seen only once; the top ten take 7.9%. Sequencing was performed on blood. Receptor source: a woman between 18 and 29 years old in good health. The CDR3 runs from the conserved cysteine through the conserved F or W. D genes are given only for firm matches. A row's size may be missing; if present it is once, few, many or a size class.

d_gene	v_gene	j_gene	abundance	CDR3nt	CDR3aa
-	TRBV6-2/TRBV6-3	TRBJ2-1	few	TGTGCCAGCAGTCAACTTATTATTCTAGAGACCCTCTATGAGCAGTTCTTC	CASSQLIILETLYEQFF
-	TRBV24-1	TRBJ2-1	-	TGTGCCACCAGTGATTTGCATGTGAATGAGCAGTTCTTC	CATSDLHVNEQFF
-	TRBV7-6	TRBJ2-3	-	TGTGCCAGCAGCTTAGCGGGGCAGGGCGATACGCAGTATTTT	CASSLAGQGDTQYF
TRBD1	TRBV2	TRBJ1-1	-	TGTGCCACCTACAGGGGTCGTGAGGTCACTGAAGCTTTCTTT	CATYRGREVTEAFF
TRBD2	TRBV20-1	TRBJ2-3	-	TGCAGTGCTAGTGGGCGGGAGGGAGCAGATACGCAGTATTTT	CSASGREGADTQYF
-	TRBV28	TRBJ2-4	many	TGTGCCAGCACCGCCGTCAGTGCCCCCTTGGCCAAAAACATTCAGTACTTC	CASTAVSAPLAKNIQYF
-	TRBV5-1	TRBJ1-1	-	TGCGCCAGCAGCTGGACCGGGACAGAAGCTTTCTTT	CASSWTGTEAFF
-	TRBV28	TRBJ2-4	-	TGTGCCAGCAGTTTATGGCCTCAGGGGGGGAAGGCCAAAAACATTCAGTACTTC	CASSLWPQGGKAKNIQYF
-	TRBV6-5	TRBJ1-2	-	TGTGCCAGCAGTTACTCCGCCGGACATCGGATAGGGGGCTACACCTTC	CASSYSAGHRIGGYTF
TRBD1	TRBV9	TRBJ1-5	-	TGTGCCAGCAGCGAACGTCGGGACAGGGACAATCGGCCCCAGCATTTT	CASSERRDRDNRPQHF
-	TRBV5-1	TRBJ1-2	once	TGCGCCAGCAGGATAGAGAACTATGGCTACACCTTC	CASRIENYGYTF
-	TRBV27	TRBJ2-7	-	TGTGCCAGCAGTCAGGGTTTTCACTATGAGAGCTCCTACAATGAGCAGTACTTC	CASSQGFHYESSYNEQYF
TRBD1	TRBV12-3/TRBV12-4	TRBJ1-4	-	TGTGCCAGCAGTTTAAGTACAGGGGGGGAAAAACTGTTTTTT	CASSLSTGGEKLFF
TRBD2	TRBV7-2	TRBJ2-3	many	TGTGCCAGCAGCTTTCTAGCGGGGGCAGATACGCAGTATTTT	CASSFLAGADTQYF
-	TRBV7-3	TRBJ1-6	-	TGTGCCAGCAGTCCGCGTGCCGGGACACCTAATTCACCCCTCCACTTT	CASSPRAGTPNSPLHF
TRBD1	TRBV7-9	TRBJ2-7	few	TGTGCCAGCACTCTCGGGACAGCCACCGGCTCCGAGCAGTACTTC	CASTLGTATGSEQYF
TRBD1	TRBV29-1	TRBJ1-5	-	TGCAGCGTACAGGGGGCTGGGGATCAGCCCCAGCATTTT	CSVQGAGDQPQHF
-	TRBV25-1	TRBJ1-2	-	TGTGCCAGCAGTGCTTATTCCGGGATGGGTCTTCCCTCCGGTGGCTACACCTTC	CASSAYSGMGLPSGGYTF
TRBD1	TRBV6-1	TRBJ1-2	-	TGTGCCAGCAGTGAGAGCCACGACAGGGTGGTAGGTGGCTACACCTTC	CASSESHDRVVGGYTF
-	TRBV7-9	TRBJ1-2	-	TGTGCCAGCAGCAAAGATATCCGGGCGGATGGCTACACCTTC	CASSKDIRADGYTF
-	TRBV5-1	TRBJ2-5	-	TGCGCCAGCAGCCAAACTGCGGGCCTTGACCCTGAGCAGTACTTC	CASSQTAGLDPEQYF
-	TRBV20-1	TRBJ1-1	-	TGCAGTGCTAGGGTACAGGCGGGGACTGAAGCTTTCTTT	CSARVQAGTEAFF
-	TRBV6-5	TRBJ1-4	-	TGTGCCAGCAGTTACGGGGAGTCTAATGAAAAACTGTTTTTT	CASSYGESNEKLFF
-	TRBV7-8	TRBJ2-1	-	TGTGCCAGCAGCTCCCGGCGAACTACGAGCTCCTACAATGGGCAGTTCTTC	CASSSRRTTSSYNGQFF
TRBD2	TRBV12-3/TRBV12-4	TRBJ2-1	many	TGTGCCAGCAGTGGGACTAGCGGGAGGATACCATATTCCTACAATGAGCAGTTCTTC	CASSGTSGRIPYSYNEQFF
TRBD2	TRBV20-1	TRBJ2-7	-	TGCAGTGCTCGGAAAGCGGGATTACACGAGCAGTACTTC	CSARKAGLHEQYF
TRBD1	TRBV15	TRBJ1-2	-	TGTGCCACCAGCTTTGGCGGACAGGGACAAAACTATGGCTACACCTTC	CATSFGGQGQNYGYTF
-	TRBV27	TRBJ2-1	-	TGTGCCAGCAGCGGGGGACGGGGGAATGAGCAGTTCTTC	CASSGGRGNEQFF
TRBD1	TRBV5-1	TRBJ1-1	few	TGCGCCAGCAGCCTCACAGGGGGCCCTGAAGCTTTCTTT	CASSLTGGPEAFF
-	TRBV5-1	TRBJ2-5	-	TGCGCCAGCAGCCCAGACCCTCTGGGGCGCCAAGAGACCCAGTACTTC	CASSPDPLGRQETQYF
-	TRBV29-1	TRBJ1-4	-	TGCAGCGGAGGCTATTCTAATGAAAAACTGTTTTTT	CSGGYSNEKLFF
-	TRBV20-1	TRBJ2-7	-	TGCAGTGCTATCCGGACTAAGGACGAGCAGTACTTC	CSAIRTKDEQYF
TRBD1	TRBV20-1	TRBJ1-6	-	TGCAGTGCTAGAGATCGAGGGACAGCAGAATATAATTCACCCCTCCACTTT	CSARDRGTAEYNSPLHF
TRBD1	TRBV6-2/TRBV6-3	TRBJ1-5	-	TGTGCCAGCACCCAGACAGGGACGAGCAATCAGCCCCAGCATTTT	CASTQTGTSNQPQHF
-	TRBV12-3/TRBV12-4	TRBJ2-7	-	TGTGCCAGCAGTTTGCGCAGGTCTACCTACGAGCAGTACTTC	CASSLRRSTYEQYF
-	TRBV5-1	TRBJ2-2	-	TGCGCCAGCAGGCGTGGGGCAGAACCCACCGGGGAGCTGTTTTTT	CASRRGAEPTGELFF
-	TRBV7-2	TRBJ2-1	few	TGTGCCAGCAGCTTGGACAAGGCCAGTGCCTACAATGAGCAGTTCTTC	CASSLDKASAYNEQFF
TRBD2	TRBV11-3	TRBJ2-5	-	TGTGCCAGCAGCTTCTCCAGCGGGGATGAGCAGTACTTC	CASSFSSGDEQYF
-	TRBV10-3	TRBJ2-7	-	TGTGCCATCGGCGAGCCATCCGGGGAGCAGTACTTC	CAIGEPSGEQYF
-	TRBV6-5	TRBJ2-7	-	TGTGCCAGCAGTTACTCGGACACCGCCCTGGCGTACTTC	CASSYSDTALAYF
TRBD2	TRBV6-6	TRBJ2-3	-	TGTGCCAGCAGGGAAGGACTAGCGGGGGGTCAGGATACGCAGTATTTT	CASREGLAGGQDTQYF
-	TRBV28	TRBJ1-5	-	TGTGCCAGCAGCGCTACCAGGGGGCCCCAGCATTTT	CASSATRGPQHF
TRBD1	TRBV2	TRBJ1-3	-	TGTGCCACCGGACAGGGGGGAAACACCATATATTTT	CATGQGGNTIYF
-	TRBV20-1	TRBJ2-3	-	TGCAGTGCTGACGGGGGCGGGACAGATACGCAGTATTTT	CSADGGGTDTQYF
-	TRBV4-1	TRBJ1-4	few	TGCGCCAGCAGCCAAGATAGGATTCCGCAGGGGAGAGAAAAACTGTTTTTT	CASSQDRIPQGREKLFF
-	TRBV6-5	TRBJ2-7	-	TGTGCCAGCACCGAGGACGGCACCTACGAGCAGTACTTC	CASTEDGTYEQYF
TRBD1	TRBV6-5	TRBJ1-4	few	TGTGCCAGCAGTTATTACGGTCGGGACAGGGGGATTGGCGTTGAAAAACTGTTTTTT	CASSYYGRDRGIGVEKLFF
-	TRBV5-5	TRBJ1-3	-	TGTGCCAGCAGCTGGGCACCTGGAAACACCATATATTTT	CASSWAPGNTIYF
TRBD2	TRBV11-3	TRBJ2-5	-	TGTGCCAGCAGCTCCGGTCGGGAGGGTTTGGCAGAGACCCAGTACTTC	CASSSGREGLAETQYF
-	TRBV5-6	TRBJ2-3	-	TGTGCCAGCAGTGCCGGGAACACAGATACGCAGTATTTT	CASSAGNTDTQYF
TRBD1	TRBV9	TRBJ1-2	-	TGTGCCAGCAGCGTATCGGACAGGCCCAACTATGGCTACACCTTC	CASSVSDRPNYGYTF
-	TRBV29-1	TRBJ1-2	-	TGCAGCGTTGAGCCTTCAGAAATCTATGGCTACACCTTC	CSVEPSEIYGYTF
TRBD2	TRBV4-1	TRBJ2-7	-	TGCGCCAGCAGCCACGACGGACTAGCGGGAGGGGCCTACGAGCAGTACTTC	CASSHDGLAGGAYEQYF
TRBD2	TRBV20-1	TRBJ2-5	-	TGCAGTGCTAGAGTTGCGACTAGCGGGCAAGAGACCCAGTACTTC	CSARVATSGQETQYF
TRBD2	TRBV12-5	TRBJ2-3	-	TGTGCTAGTGGTTTCGCGCTGAAGAATAGCGGGAGGGCCCCCCCTGCGCAGTATTTT	CASGFALKNSGRAPPAQYF